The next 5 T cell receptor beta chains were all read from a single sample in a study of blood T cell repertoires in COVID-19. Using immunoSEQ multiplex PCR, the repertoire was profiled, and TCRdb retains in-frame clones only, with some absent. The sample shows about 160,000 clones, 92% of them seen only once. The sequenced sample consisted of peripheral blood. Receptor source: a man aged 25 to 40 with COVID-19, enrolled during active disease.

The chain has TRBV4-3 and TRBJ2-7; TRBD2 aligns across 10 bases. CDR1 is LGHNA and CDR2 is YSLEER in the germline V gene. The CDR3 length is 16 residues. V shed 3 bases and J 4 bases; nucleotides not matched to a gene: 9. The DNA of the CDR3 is TGCGCCAGCAGCCAGAGAGGCCTAGCGGGAGATTACGAGCAGTACTTC. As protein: CASSQRGLAGDYEQYF.

The DNA for the CDR3 is TGTGCCAGCAGTAAGCGACGGTGGGATGAAAAACTGTTTTTT. Amino acid sequence: CASSKRRWDEKLFF. V usage is TRBV7-2 and J usage is TRBJ1-4; the D is unclear. Trimming took off 6 bases at V and 6 bases at J, with 14 bases between the two ends. The CDR3 loop spans 14 amino acids. Germline values: CDR1 SGHTA, CDR2 FQGNSA.

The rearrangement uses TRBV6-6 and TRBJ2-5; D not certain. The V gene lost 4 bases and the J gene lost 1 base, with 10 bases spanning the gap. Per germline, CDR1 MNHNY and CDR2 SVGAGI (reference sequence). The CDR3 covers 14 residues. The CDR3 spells CASSSRLAQETQYF. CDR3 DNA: TGTGCCAGCAGTTCCCGACTGGCCCAAGAGACCCAGTACTTC.

CDR3 residues: CASSLSGTSNTEAFF. The CDR3 DNA follows: TGTGCCAGCAGTTTATCCGGGACATCGAACACTGAAGCTTTCTTT. The V call is TRBV27, the J call TRBJ1-1; a weak D match, TRBD1 (6 bases). The length of the CDR3 is 15 residues. V was shortened by 0 bases and J by 1 base, with 9 bases between the two germline ends. The germline CDR1 and CDR2 sequences are MNHEY and SMNVEV (reference sequence).

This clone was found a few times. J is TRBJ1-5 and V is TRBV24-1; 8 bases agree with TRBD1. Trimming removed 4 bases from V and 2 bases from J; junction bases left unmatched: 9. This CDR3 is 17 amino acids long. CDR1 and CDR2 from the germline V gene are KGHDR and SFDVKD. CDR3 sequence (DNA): TGTGCCACCAGTGACACCCCGACAGGGGAAGGCAATCAGCCCCAGCATTTT. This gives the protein CATSDTPTGEGNQPQHF.